This T cell receptor beta chain came from a study of T cell repertoires in cytomegalovirus infection. This clonotype was recorded many times. TCRdb passed the reads through MiXCR, listing each CDR3 protein once. The repertoire holds a few hundred thousand distinct CDR3 sequences, roughly 13% seen once, with 7% to 9.5% in the top ten. The sequence came from a human donor in good health (CMV status not recorded). Some clones in this sample may be carry-over from other donors' samples. Sequenced sample: PBMCs.

CDR3 nucleotides: TGTGCCAGCAGCTTAGATGCACGGGTCTACGAGCAGTACTTC. Translation gives CASSLDARVYEQYF. This chain connects TRBV11-2 to TRBJ2-7; D gene unclear. The germline V gene has CDR1 SGHAT and CDR2 FQNNGV. The CDR3 has 14 amino acids. Trimming cost V 0 bases and J 3 bases, with 9 bases left between them.